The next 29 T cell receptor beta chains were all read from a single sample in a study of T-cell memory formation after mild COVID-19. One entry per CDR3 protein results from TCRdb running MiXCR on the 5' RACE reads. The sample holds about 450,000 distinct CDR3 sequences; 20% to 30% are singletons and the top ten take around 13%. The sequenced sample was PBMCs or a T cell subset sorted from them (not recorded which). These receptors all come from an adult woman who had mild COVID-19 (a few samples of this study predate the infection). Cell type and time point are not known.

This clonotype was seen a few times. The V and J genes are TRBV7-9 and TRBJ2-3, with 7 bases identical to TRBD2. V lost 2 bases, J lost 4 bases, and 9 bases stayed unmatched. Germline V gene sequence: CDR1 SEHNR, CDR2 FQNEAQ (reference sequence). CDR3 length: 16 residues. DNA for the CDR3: TGTGCCAGCAGCTTAATTTCGGGGGGATCTGCAGATACGCAGTATTTT. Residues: CASSLISGGSADTQYF.

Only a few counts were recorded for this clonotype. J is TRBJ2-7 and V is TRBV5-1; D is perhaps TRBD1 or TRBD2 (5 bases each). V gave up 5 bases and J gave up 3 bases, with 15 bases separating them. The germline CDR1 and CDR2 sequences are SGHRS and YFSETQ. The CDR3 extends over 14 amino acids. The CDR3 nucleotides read TGCGCCAGCAGGACTGGGACCGTAAACTACGAGCAGTACTTC. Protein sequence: CASRTGTVNYEQYF. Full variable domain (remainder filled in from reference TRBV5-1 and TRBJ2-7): KAGVTQTPRYLIKTRGQQVTLSCSPISGHRSVSWYQQTPGQGLQFLFEYFSETQRNKGNFPGRFSGRQFSNSRSEMNVSTLELGDSALYLCASRTGTVNYEQYFGPGTRLTVT.

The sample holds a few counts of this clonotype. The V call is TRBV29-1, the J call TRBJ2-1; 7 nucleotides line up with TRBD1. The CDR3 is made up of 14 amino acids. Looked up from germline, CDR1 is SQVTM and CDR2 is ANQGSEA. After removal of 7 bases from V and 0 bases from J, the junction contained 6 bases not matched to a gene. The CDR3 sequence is CSAKQGTSYNEQFF. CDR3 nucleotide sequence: TGCAGCGCGAAACAGGGGACCTCCTACAATGAGCAGTTCTTC.

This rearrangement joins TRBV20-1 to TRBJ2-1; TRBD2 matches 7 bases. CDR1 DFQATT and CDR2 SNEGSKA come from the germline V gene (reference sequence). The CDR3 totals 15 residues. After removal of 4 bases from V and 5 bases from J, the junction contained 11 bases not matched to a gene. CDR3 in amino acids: CSATPLGGTNNEQFF. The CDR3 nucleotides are TGCAGTGCTACCCCACTCGGGGGGACTAACAATGAGCAGTTCTTC.

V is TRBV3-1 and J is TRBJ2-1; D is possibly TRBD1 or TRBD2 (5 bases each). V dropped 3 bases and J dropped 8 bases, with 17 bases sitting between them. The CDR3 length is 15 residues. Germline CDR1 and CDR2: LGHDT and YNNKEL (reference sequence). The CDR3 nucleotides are TGTGCCAGCAGCCATGAGGGGCCCCCTTCGGATGAGCAGTTCTTC. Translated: CASSHEGPPSDEQFF.

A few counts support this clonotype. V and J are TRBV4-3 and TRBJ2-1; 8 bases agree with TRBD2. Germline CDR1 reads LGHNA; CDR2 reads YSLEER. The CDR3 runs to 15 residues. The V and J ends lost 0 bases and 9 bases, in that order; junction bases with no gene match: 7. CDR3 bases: TGCGCCAGCAGCCAAGATTTCGCGGGAGGTCCTGAGCAGTTCTTC. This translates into CASSQDFAGGPEQFF.

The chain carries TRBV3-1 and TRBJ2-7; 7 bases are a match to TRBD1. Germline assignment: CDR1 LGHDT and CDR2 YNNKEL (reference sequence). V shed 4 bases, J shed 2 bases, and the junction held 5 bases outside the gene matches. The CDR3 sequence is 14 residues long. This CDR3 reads CASSRRDSPYEQYV. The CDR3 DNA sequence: TGTGCCAGCAGCCGCCGGGACAGCCCCTACGAGCAGTACGTC.

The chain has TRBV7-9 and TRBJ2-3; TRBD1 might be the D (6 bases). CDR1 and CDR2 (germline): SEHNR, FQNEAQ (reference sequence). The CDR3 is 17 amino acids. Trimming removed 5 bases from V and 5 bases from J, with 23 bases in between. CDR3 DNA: TGTGCCAGCAGCCCTTTTACCTCGGGACATGGCGGAGATACGCAGTATTTT. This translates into CASSPFTSGHGGDTQYF.

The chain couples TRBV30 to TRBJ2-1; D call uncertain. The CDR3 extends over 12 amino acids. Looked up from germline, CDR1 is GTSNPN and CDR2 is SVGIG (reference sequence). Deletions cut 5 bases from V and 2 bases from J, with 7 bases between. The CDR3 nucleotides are TGTGCCTGGGCCCCTACCTACAATGAGCAGTTCTTC. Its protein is CAWAPTYNEQFF. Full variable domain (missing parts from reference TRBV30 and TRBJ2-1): SQTIHQWPATLVQPVGSPLSLECTVEGTSNPNLYWYRQAAGRGLQLLFYSVGIGQISSEVPQNLSASRPQDRQFILSSKKLLLSDSGFYLCAWAPTYNEQFFGPGTRLTVL.

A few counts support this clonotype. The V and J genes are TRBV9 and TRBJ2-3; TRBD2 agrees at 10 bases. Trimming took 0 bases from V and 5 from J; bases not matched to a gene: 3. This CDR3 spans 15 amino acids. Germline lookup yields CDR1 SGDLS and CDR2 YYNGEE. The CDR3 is CASSVEVAGGDTQYF. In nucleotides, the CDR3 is TGTGCCAGCAGCGTAGAGGTAGCGGGGGGAGATACGCAGTATTTT.

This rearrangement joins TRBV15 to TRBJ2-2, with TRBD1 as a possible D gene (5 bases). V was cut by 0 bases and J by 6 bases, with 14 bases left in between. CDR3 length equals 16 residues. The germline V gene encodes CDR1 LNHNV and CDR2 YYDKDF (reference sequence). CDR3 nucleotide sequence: TGTGCCACCAGCAGAGAATGGGGCGGCCAGGCCGGGGAGCTGTTTTTT. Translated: CATSREWGGQAGELFF.

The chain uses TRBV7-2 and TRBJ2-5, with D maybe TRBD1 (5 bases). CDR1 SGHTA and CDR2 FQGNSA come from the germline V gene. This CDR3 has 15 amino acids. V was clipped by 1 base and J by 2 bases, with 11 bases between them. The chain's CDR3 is CASSLVRGWQETQYF. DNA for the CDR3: TGTGCCAGCAGCTTAGTAAGGGGCTGGCAAGAGACCCAGTACTTC.

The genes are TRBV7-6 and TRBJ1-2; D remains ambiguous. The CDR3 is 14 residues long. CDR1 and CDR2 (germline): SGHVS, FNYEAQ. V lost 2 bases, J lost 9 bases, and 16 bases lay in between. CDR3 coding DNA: TGTGCCAGCAGCTTAATTCGGGCACTCCCCAGCTACACCTTC. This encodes CASSLIRALPSYTF.

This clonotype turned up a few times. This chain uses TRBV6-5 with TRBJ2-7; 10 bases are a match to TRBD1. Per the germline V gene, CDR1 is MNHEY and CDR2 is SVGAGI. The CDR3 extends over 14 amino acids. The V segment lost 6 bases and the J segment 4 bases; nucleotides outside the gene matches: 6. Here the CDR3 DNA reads TGTGCCAGCAGGACGGGACAGGGGCAGTACGAGCAGTACTTC. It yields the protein CASRTGQGQYEQYF.

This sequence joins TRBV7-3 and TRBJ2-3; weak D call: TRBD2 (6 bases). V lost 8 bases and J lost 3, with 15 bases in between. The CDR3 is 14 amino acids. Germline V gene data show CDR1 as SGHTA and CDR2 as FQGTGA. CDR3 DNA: TGTGCCAGCTCGCCGGGGACTTTAACAGATACGCAGTATTTT. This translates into CASSPGTLTDTQYF.

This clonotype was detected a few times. The CDR3 sequence: CAWSPGHEKLFF. The CDR3 nucleotides are TGTGCCTGGTCTCCGGGCCACGAAAAACTGTTTTTT. V is TRBV30 and J is TRBJ1-4; unclear D gene. CDR1 is GTSNPN and CDR2 is SVGIG in the germline V gene (reference sequence). This CDR3 spans 12 amino acids. The V and J ends lost 5 bases and 8 bases respectively, with 12 bases between them.

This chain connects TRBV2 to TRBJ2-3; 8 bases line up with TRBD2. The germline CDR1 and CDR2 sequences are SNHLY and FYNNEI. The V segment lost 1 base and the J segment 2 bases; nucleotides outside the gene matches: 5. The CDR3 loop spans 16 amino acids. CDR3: CASSEGVSGDTDTQYF. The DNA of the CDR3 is TGTGCCAGCAGTGAAGGGGTTAGCGGGGACACAGATACGCAGTATTTT.

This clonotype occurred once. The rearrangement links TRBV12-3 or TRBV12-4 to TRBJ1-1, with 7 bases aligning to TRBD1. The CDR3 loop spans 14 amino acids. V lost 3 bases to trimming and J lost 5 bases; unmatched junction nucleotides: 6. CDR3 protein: CASSFLGQATEAFF. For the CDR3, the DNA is TGTGCCAGCAGTTTCCTTGGACAGGCGACTGAAGCTTTCTTT.

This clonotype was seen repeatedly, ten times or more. CDR3 coding DNA: TGTGCCAGCAGTTCGGGAACGGGAAGCACAGATACGCAGTATTTT. Residues: CASSSGTGSTDTQYF. V usage is TRBV12-3 or TRBV12-4 and J usage is TRBJ2-3, with D perhaps matching TRBD2 (5 bases). The germline V and J ends were trimmed by 4 bases and 0 bases, with 11 bases remaining between them. The CDR3 covers 15 residues.

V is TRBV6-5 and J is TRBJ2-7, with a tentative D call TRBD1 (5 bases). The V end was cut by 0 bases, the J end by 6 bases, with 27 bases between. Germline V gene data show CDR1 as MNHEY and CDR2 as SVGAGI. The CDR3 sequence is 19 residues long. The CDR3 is CASSYSACPWGPGVCEQYF. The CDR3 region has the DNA TGTGCCAGCAGTTACTCGGCATGTCCGTGGGGCCCTGGGGTCTGCGAGCAGTACTTC.

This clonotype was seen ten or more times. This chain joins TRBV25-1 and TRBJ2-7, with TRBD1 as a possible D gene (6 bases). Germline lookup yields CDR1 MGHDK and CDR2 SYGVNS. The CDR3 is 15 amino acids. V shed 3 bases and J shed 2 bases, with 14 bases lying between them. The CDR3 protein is CASSDPGQTTYEQYF. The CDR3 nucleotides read TGTGCCAGCAGTGATCCCGGACAGACCACCTACGAGCAGTACTTC.

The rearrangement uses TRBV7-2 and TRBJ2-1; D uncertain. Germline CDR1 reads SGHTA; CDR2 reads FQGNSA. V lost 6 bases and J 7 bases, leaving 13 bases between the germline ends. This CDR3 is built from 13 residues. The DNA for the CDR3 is TGTGCCAGCAGGGGTCCTTCACAAAATGAGCAGTTCTTC. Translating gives CASRGPSQNEQFF. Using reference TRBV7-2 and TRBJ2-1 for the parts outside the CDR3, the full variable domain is GAGVSQSPSNKVTEKGKDVELRCDPISGHTALYWYRQSLGQGLEFLIYFQGNSAPDKSGLPSDRFSAERTGGSVSTLTIQRTQQEDSAVYLCASRGPSQNEQFFGPGTRLTVL.

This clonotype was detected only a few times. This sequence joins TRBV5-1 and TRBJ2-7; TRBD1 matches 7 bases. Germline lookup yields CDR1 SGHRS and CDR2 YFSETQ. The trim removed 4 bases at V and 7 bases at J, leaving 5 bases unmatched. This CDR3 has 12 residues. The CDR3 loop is CASSNPQGEQYF. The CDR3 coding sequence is TGCGCCAGCAGCAATCCACAGGGGGAGCAGTACTTC.

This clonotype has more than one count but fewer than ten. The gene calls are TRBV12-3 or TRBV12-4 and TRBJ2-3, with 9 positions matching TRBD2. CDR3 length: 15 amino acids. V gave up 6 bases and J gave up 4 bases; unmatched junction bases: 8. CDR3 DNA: TGTGCCAGCAGGCCGACTAGCGGAGGTTCAGATACGCAGTATTTT. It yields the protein CASRPTSGGSDTQYF.

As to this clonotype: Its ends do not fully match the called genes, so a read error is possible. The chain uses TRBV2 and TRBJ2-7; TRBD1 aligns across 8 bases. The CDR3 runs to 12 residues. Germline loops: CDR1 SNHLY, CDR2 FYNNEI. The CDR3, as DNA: TGTGCCAGCAGGTCAGGGGGCCGGGTAGAAAATTTC. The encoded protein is CASRSGGRVENF.

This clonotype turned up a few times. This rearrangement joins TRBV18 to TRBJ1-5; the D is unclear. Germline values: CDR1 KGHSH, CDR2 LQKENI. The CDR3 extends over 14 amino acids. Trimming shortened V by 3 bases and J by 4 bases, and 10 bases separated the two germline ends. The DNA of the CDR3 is TGTGCCAGCTCACCGGATGTCCCTAATCAGCCCCAGCATTTT. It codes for CASSPDVPNQPQHF.

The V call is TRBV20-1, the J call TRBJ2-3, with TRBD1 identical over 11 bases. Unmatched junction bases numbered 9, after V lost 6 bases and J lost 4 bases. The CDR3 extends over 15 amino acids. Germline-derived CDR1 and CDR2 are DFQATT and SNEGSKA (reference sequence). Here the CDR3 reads CSAPAWTGGSDTQYF. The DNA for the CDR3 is TGCAGTGCCCCAGCCTGGACAGGGGGCTCAGATACGCAGTATTTT.

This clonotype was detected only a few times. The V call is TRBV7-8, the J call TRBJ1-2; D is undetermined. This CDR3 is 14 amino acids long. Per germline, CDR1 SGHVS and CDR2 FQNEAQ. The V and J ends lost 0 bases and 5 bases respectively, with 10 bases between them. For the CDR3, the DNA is TGTGCCAGCAGCTTAGCGGGAATTGGTTATGGCTACACCTTC. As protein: CASSLAGIGYGYTF.

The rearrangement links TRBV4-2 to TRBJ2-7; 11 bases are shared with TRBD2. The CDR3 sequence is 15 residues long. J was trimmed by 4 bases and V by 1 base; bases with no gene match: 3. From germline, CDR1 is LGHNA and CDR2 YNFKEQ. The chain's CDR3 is CASSQAGTSGYEQYF. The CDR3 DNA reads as TGTGCCAGCAGCCAAGCCGGGACTAGCGGATACGAGCAGTACTTC.